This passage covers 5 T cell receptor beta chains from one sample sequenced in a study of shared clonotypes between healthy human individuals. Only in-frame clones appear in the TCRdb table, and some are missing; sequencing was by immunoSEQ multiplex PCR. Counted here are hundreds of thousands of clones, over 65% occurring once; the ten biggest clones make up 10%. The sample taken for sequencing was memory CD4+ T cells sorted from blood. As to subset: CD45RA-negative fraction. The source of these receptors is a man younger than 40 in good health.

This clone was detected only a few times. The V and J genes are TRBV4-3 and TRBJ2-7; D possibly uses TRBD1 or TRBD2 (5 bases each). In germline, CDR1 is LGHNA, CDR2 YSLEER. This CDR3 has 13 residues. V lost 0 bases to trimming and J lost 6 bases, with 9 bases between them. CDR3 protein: CASSQDYGGEQYF. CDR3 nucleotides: TGCGCCAGCAGCCAAGATTATGGGGGCGAGCAGTACTTC.

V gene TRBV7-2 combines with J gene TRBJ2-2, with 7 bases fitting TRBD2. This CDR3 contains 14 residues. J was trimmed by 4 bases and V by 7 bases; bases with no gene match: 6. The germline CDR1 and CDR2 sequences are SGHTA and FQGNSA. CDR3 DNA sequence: TGTGCCAGCAATCGACTAGCCGGCACCGGGGAGCTGTTTTTT. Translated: CASNRLAGTGELFF.

The CDR3: CAISDNPNQPQHF. The CDR3 DNA follows: TGTGCCATCAGTGACAATCCGAATCAGCCCCAGCATTTT. The chain combines TRBV10-3 with TRBJ1-5; D is unclear. Germline CDR1 is ENHRY and CDR2 is SYGVKD. The CDR3 is 13 residues long. V lost 3 bases and J 4 bases, leaving 7 bases between the germline ends.

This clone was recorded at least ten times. The CDR3, as DNA: TGCGCCAGCAGCGTGGGGGTCTCTAATGAAAAACTGTTTTTT. Amino acid sequence: CASSVGVSNEKLFF. The chain uses TRBV5-1 and TRBJ1-4; a weak D match, TRBD1 (5 bases). Germline CDR1 is SGHRS and CDR2 is YFSETQ. The CDR3 is made up of 14 amino acids. V lost 4 bases to trimming and J lost 3 bases, with 10 bases between them.

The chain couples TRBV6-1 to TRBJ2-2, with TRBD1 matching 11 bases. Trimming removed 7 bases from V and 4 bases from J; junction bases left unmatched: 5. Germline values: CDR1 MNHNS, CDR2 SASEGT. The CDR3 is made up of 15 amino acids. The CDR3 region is CASKMGQGGTGELFF. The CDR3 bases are TGTGCCAGCAAGATGGGACAGGGGGGCACCGGGGAGCTGTTTTTT.